This TCR beta chain was recorded in a study of human T cells and chemical hapten exposure. Overall study: All patients underwent weekly scalp dosing with diphenylcyclopropenone for the full roughly 24-week study. Chiefly female patients presented with alopecia areata, totalis or universalis. Study-level points and caveats: Significantly more large CDR3 similarity clusters arose among expanded TCRs than among controls.

Time point meaning: patch test 1, 2 weeks after DPC sensitization. Regarding treatment: therapeutic diphenylcyclopropenone sensitization with weekly scalp DPC. Germline V gene data show CDR1 as SQVTM and CDR2 as ANQGSEA. The CDR3 totals 13 residues. V was pared by 4 bases and J by 2 bases, with 11 bases between. The sample holds many counts of this clonotype. Its matching antigen is unknown. Each CDR3 protein is one row after TCRdb ran MiXCR on the RACE reads. The repertoire holds 350,000 or so distinct CDR3 sequences, with around 6.9% as singletons. V gene TRBV29-1 combines with J gene TRBJ1-1; D unresolved. This receptor was taken from a woman under 30 with alopecia areata. Some clones in this sample may be carry-over from other donors' samples. Sequences were derived from whole blood, sampled in connection with sensitization to the hapten diphenylcyclopropenone (DPC). The CDR3 region has the DNA TGCAGCGTTGTAAGGCACGGCAACACTGAAGCTTTCTTT. It specifies CSVVRHGNTEAFF.